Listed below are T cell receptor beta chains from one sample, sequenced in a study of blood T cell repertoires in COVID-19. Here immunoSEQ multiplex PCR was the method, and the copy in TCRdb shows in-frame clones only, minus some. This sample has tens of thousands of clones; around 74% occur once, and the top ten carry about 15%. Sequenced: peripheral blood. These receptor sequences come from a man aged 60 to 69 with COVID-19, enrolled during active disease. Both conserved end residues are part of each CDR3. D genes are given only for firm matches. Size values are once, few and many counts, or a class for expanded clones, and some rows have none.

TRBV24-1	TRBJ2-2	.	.	CATSDNSRGTGELFF	TGTGCCACCAGTGATAACAGCAGAGGGACCGGGGAGCTGTTTTTT
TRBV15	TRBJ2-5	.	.	CATSRISGEKETQYF	TGTGCCACCAGCAGAATATCGGGGGAGAAAGAGACCCAGTACTTC
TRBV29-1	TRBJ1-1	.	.	CSARVVNTEAFF	TGCAGCGCCAGGGTGGTAAACACTGAAGCTTTCTTT
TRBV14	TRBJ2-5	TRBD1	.	CASSQVLGQGYLETQYF	TGTGCCAGCAGCCAAGTATTGGGACAGGGGTATTTGGAGACCCAGTACTTC
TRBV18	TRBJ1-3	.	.	CASSPTTGLASGNTIYF	TGTGCCAGCTCACCCACTACAGGGTTGGCGTCTGGAAACACCATATATTTT
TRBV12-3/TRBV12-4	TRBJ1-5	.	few	CASTSWEGQPQHF	TGTGCCAGCACCTCTTGGGAGGGTCAGCCCCAGCATTTT
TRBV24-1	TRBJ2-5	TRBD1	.	CATSDARQGETQYF	TGTGCCACCAGTGATGCCAGACAGGGAGAGACCCAGTACTTC
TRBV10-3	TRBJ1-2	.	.	CATRPGGADYGYTF	TGTGCCACGCGACCAGGAGGGGCAGACTATGGCTACACCTTC
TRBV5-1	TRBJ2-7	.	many	CASSITDGNFYEQYF	TGCGCCAGCTCCATTACCGACGGGAACTTCTACGAGCAGTACTTC
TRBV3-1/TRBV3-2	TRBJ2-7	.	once	CASSRPPGNEQYF	TGTGCCAGCAGCCGCCCCCCCGGGAACGAGCAGTACTTC
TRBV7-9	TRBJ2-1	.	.	CASSFEPGEQFF	TGTGCCAGCAGCTTTGAACCGGGTGAGCAGTTCTTC
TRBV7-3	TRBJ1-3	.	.	CASSSVTGNTIYF	TGTGCCAGCAGCTCCGTAACTGGAAACACCATATATTTT
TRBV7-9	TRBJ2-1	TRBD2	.	CASSLAGGISYNEQFF	TGTGCCAGCAGCTTAGCGGGAGGGATCTCCTACAATGAGCAGTTCTTC
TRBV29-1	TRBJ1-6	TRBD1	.	CSVYRGHGSPLHF	TGCAGCGTCTACAGGGGGCACGGTTCACCCCTCCACTTT
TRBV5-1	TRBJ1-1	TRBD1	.	CASSQQGAGFTEAFF	TGCGCCAGCAGCCAGCAGGGGGCTGGGTTCACTGAAGCTTTCTTT
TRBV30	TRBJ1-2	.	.	CAWSVLSGYTF	TGTGCCTGGAGTGTACTTAGTGGCTACACCTTC
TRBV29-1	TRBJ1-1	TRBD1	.	CSVGPGGYTEAFF	TGCAGCGTTGGGCCAGGGGGATACACTGAAGCTTTCTTT
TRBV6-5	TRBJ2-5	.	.	CASSYVADGLRETQYF	TGTGCCAGCAGTTACGTGGCGGACGGACTGCGAGAGACCCAGTACTTC
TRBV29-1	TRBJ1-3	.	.	CSVEVGPSGNTIYF	TGCAGCGTTGAAGTGGGCCCCTCTGGAAACACCATATATTTT
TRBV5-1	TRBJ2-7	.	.	CASSLAGIYEQYF	TGCGCCAGCAGCTTGGCCGGGATTTACGAGCAGTACTTC
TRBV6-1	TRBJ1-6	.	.	CASSEISSSYNSPLHF	TGTGCCAGCAGTGAAATATCGTCTTCCTATAATTCACCCCTCCACTTT
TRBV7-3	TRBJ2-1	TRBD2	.	CASSRPASGYNEQFF	TGTGCCAGCAGCCGCCCGGCTAGCGGATACAATGAGCAGTTCTTC
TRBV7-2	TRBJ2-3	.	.	CASSPKGLRGAYTQYF	TGTGCCAGCAGCCCGAAGGGACTTCGGGGGGCCTATACGCAGTATTTT
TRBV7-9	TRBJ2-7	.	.	CASSRDGSYEQYF	TGTGCCAGCAGCAGGGACGGCTCCTACGAGCAGTACTTC
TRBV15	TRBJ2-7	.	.	CATSREVSQHYEQYF	TGTGCCACCAGCAGAGAAGTATCCCAACACTACGAGCAGTACTTC
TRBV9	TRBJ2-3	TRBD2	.	CASSAGVPGLDSTDTQYF	TGTGCCAGCAGCGCCGGAGTACCGGGACTAGATTCCACAGATACGCAGTATTTT
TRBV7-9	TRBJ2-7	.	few	CASSPQGGYEQYF	TGTGCCAGCAGCCCCCAGGGCGGCTACGAGCAGTACTTC
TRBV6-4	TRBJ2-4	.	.	CASSDSDRAKNIQYF	TGTGCCAGCAGTGACTCGGACAGAGCCAAAAACATTCAGTACTTC
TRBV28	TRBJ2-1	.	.	CASSPPDGSEEQFF	TGTGCCAGCAGCCCGCCAGACGGGTCGGAAGAGCAGTTCTTC
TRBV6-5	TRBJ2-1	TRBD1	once	CASRDRDEQFF	TGTGCCAGCAGGGACAGGGATGAGCAGTTCTTC
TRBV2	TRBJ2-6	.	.	CASQGGSSGANVLTF	TGTGCCAGCCAGGGGGGTTCCTCTGGGGCCAACGTCCTGACTTTC
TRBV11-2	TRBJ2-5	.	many	CASSLETPQETQYF	TGTGCCAGCAGCTTAGAGACACCCCAAGAGACCCAGTACTTC
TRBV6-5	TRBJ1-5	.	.	CASNLKQDQPQHF	TGTGCCAGCAATCTTAAACAGGATCAGCCCCAGCATTTT
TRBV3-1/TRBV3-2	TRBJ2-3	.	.	CASSQGFTSGDTQYF	TGTGCCAGCAGCCAAGGTTTCACTAGTGGAGATACGCAGTATTTT
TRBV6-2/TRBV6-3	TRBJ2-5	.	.	CASSRSESPETQYF	TGTGCCAGCAGTCGCTCGGAGAGTCCAGAGACCCAGTACTTC
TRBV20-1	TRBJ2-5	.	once	CSASSGLQETQYF	TGCAGTGCCAGTAGCGGCCTCCAAGAGACCCAGTACTTC
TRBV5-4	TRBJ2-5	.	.	CASTFWGSGETQYF	TGTGCCAGCACTTTCTGGGGGAGCGGGGAGACCCAGTACTTC
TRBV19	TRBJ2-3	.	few	CASSMGGHTDTQYF	TGTGCCAGTAGTATGGGTGGGCACACAGATACGCAGTATTTT
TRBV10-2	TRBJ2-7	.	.	CASSESTSRAYEQYF	TGCGCCAGCAGTGAGTCGACGTCTCGGGCCTACGAGCAGTACTTC
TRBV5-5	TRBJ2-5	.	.	CASSLSNRVGETQYF	TGTGCCAGCAGCTTGAGTAACAGGGTGGGAGAGACCCAGTACTTC
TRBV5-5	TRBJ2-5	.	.	CASSWRADETQYF	TGTGCCAGCAGCTGGCGGGCGGATGAGACCCAGTACTTC
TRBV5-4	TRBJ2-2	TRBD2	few	CASSPGLAGGPGGELFF	TGTGCCAGCAGCCCGGGACTAGCGGGGGGGCCGGGCGGGGAGCTGTTTTTT
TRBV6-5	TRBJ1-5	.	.	CASSYRGSNQPQHF	TGTGCCAGCAGTTACAGGGGTAGCAATCAGCCCCAGCATTTT
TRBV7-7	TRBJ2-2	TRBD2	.	CASSFLAGDSTGELFF	TGTGCCAGCAGCTTTCTAGCGGGGGATAGCACCGGGGAGCTGTTTTTT
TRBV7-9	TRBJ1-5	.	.	CASSLELGGQPQHF	TGTGCCAGCAGCTTAGAATTGGGGGGACAGCCCCAGCATTTT
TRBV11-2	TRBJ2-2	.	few	CASRLQGPGELFF	TGTGCCAGCAGGCTTCAGGGCCCCGGGGAGCTGTTTTTT
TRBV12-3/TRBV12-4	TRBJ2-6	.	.	CASITSGANVLTF	TGTGCCAGCATTACTTCTGGGGCCAACGTCCTGACTTTC
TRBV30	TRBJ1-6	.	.	CAWTKGASNSPLHF	TGTGCCTGGACCAAAGGGGCGAGTAATTCACCCCTCCACTTT
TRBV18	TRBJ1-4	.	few	CASSPLSPRNMGEKLFF	TGTGCCAGCTCACCGCTAAGTCCTAGAAATATGGGTGAAAAACTGTTTTTT
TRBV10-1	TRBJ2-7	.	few	CASSGTYSYEQYF	TGCGCCAGCAGTGGGACTTATTCCTACGAGCAGTACTTC